This T cell receptor beta chain emerged from a study of cytomegalovirus exposure and HLA in healthy donors (dated by TCRdb to about 2017). Broadly, across the study: An earlier analysis of some 500 of the donors reported 250 to 300 Gb of sequence data and roughly 100 million unique TCR beta sequences from about 200 million T cells. A later analysis re-examined previously published TCR beta repertoires from about 700 donors and added high-resolution HLA genotyping to investigate patterns of TCR occurrence. Roughly 5 DR-DQ haplotypes were treated as single units for association and clustering because of strong linkage in the cohort. The study profiled the T cell repertoires of some 610 subjects by immunosequencing and related them to cytomegalovirus serostatus. Roughly 300 gigabases of sequencing data and 78 million or so unique TCR sequences were included in an early release covering roughly 600 HLA-typed donors. Typing coverage differed by locus: A, B, C, DRB1 and DQB1 were typed in about 629-640 donors, DQA1 in 522, DPA1 in around 610, and DPB1 in 450 to 480. Class I and class II HLA loci were covered by the typing at four-digit resolution. Every repertoire in the discovery cohort had been generated on one and the same sequencing platform. A later genetic analysis took genome-wide SNP genotypes for about 55% of the 666 donors and used that subset as a discovery cohort. Donor age, sex, ethnicity and CMV serostatus were collected together with the repertoire data. Rather than drawing on any new phenotypic data, the later analysis identified candidate immune exposures from TCR beta sequences and the way those sequences occurred across donors. The aim of the study was to test whether cataloging public T cell receptors could identify signatures of past pathogen exposure. An earlier analysis of 500 to 750 of the donors applied high-throughput TCR beta sequencing to assess whether each TCR beta V gene segment acted as functional or pseudogenic. Of the roughly 400 genotyped donors, 65% to 90% fell in the genetic ancestry cluster associated with self-reported Caucasian donors. The study combined high-throughput TCR immunosequencing, statistical association of individual TCRs with disease status, and machine learning to predict cytomegalovirus infection status. On average, 235,054 unique TCR beta nucleotide sequences were sequenced per donor among roughly 430 genotyped donors of the cohort, with around 19% of those sequences being non-productive. In addition to the first cohort of 666 subjects, a separate validation cohort of 130 or so different subjects was used.

Receptor libraries were prepared by the immunoSEQ multiplex PCR assay. For the multiplex PCR, a mixture combining 60 forward primers for TCR Vbeta segments and 13 reverse primers for TCR Jbeta segments was used. A multiplex PCR assay on genomic DNA amplified the CDR3 region of rearranged TCR beta genes. The Illumina HiSeq System was used to sequence the amplified TCR beta libraries as 87-base-pair reads. The original pipeline was this. A later analysis counted tens of millions of unique TCR beta chains across the 550 to 700 repertoires, and roughly 9.9 million of these chains were shared by at least two donors. A nearest-neighbor algorithm error-corrected the raw reads and collapsed the reads into unique sequences, merging closely related sequences to remove PCR and sequencing errors. Alignment of CDR3 sequences to IMGT reference sequences was used to assign V, D and J gene segments. For a sequence to be retained, a match of at least six nucleotides to both a V gene segment and a J gene segment was required. Rearrangements were classified as productive when the CDR3 lacked stop codons and remained in frame with V and J, and all other rearrangements were classified as non-productive. CDR3 was defined by IMGT convention, running from the second conserved V-encoded cysteine to the conserved J-encoded phenylalanine. The earlier analysis of about 610 of the donors excluded sequences that lacked an unambiguous match to a single V gene segment. An earlier analysis of 587 of the donors classified V segments as functional when productive rearrangements were above 56.7% and as segregating when the standard deviation between donors was above 5%. A statistical classification framework was built for diagnosing cytomegalovirus status from the catalog of TCR beta chain sequences. A later analysis assigned V and J genes by comparing TCR nucleotide sequences with IMGT/GENE-DB human TR gene sequences. In a later analysis, CDR3 sequences and most-parsimonious VDJ recombination scenarios were assigned using the TCRdist pipeline. In a later analysis, each TCR beta chain was defined by its CDR3 amino acid sequence together with its V-gene family, and reads without a unique V-gene family were excluded. A later analysis removed 600 or so highly shared, low-generation-probability nucleotide sequences to deal with suspected cross-contamination and a sequencing artifact. In a later analysis, a clonal expansion index for each public chain was calculated from normalized within-repertoire ranks of inferred template counts. In a later analysis, generation probabilities were computed using a VDJ recombination model fitted to out-of-frame rearrangements, and the results were checked against IGoR. In a later analysis, TCR-TCR, TCR-HLA and TCR-CMV co-occurrence was scored with hypergeometric tests, and a repertoire-size bias correction was applied to TCR pairs. To estimate false discovery rates, a later analysis permuted the HLA or CMV assignments 20 times. In a later analysis, co-occurring TCRs were grouped using DBSCAN, with TCRdist sequence similarity added in when clustering inside HLA-allele-positive subsets. Co-occurrence clustering excluded repertoires with fewer than 30,000 or more than 120,000 public chains, plus five with anomalous nucleotide sharing. TCRdb carries this immuneACCESS record with in-frame sequences only. Its versions omit some clonotypes, under half of them owing to an unresolved V gene in the studies checked, with the rest unexplained. From that table come the V and J calls and clone size; the DNA was used to work out D and trimming. The sample table records 200,000 to 250,000 clones; 76% of these occur just once. The ten largest clones take up roughly 0.62% of the sample.

The cohort consisted of 600 to 750 healthy bone marrow donors. Cohort members were all nominally healthy when sampled, although unrecorded immune exposures were likely present. The donor tested CMV seronegative, placing the donor among the 350 or so seronegative members of the cohort. A peripheral blood sample was provided by each donor, and peripheral blood mononuclear cells were used for TCR beta sequencing. The Qiagen DNeasy Blood Extraction Kit was used to extract genomic DNA from the blood cell samples. Paper-wide results and their limitations: According to a later analysis, most CMV-associated TCR beta chains appeared to be HLA-restricted, and the HLA associations seemed to be driven largely by CMV exposure. A further reported finding was that TCR beta sequences accurately predicted the HLA-A and HLA-B alleles for most subjects in the first cohort. The study listed 150 to 200 TCR beta chains as associated with cytomegalovirus. According to a later analysis, parvovirus B19, influenza, CMV and Epstein-Barr virus appeared linked to several top co-occurrence clusters. At a false discovery rate of 0.05, a later analysis linked some 18,000 TCR beta sequences to specific HLA alleles. When HLA alleles, especially DR and DQ, strongly co-occurred, TCR associations were difficult to assign to individual alleles. HLA typing was unavailable for some donors at each locus, so association tests used only the typed subset. A later analysis found that HLA-associated TCR beta chains were more clonally expanded and had lower generation probabilities than equally common non-associated chains. Roughly uniform sequencing depth across donors was assumed in presence/absence analyses, although this assumption may not hold. Because counts were too low, some 17 rarely observed V segments, including chromosome 9 orphons, were left out of the earlier analysis of approximately 580 of the donors. In both the original and validation cohorts, the classifier was reported to diagnose cytomegalovirus status with high specificity and sensitivity. In vitro tests confirmed that a few of the cytomegalovirus-associated TCR beta chains recognize cytomegalovirus antigens. Linkage disequilibrium might explain the correlated functional status among segregating V segments, but an unknown experimental factor could not be excluded. A later genetic analysis reported fewer N-insertions in productive TCRs among donors in an Asian-associated ancestry cluster than the roughly 700-donor mean. Most TCR sequences were observed very rarely across donors, whereas some public TCRs were present in many individuals. According to a later analysis, TCR association rates differed among HLA loci, with DRB1 alleles showing the most associated TCRs and HLA-C alleles showing the fewest. V-gene and J-gene trimming of TCR beta chains was associated with a missense DCLRE1C variant in a later genetic analysis, and the association was replicated in an independent cohort. Because the 87-base-pair reads could not distinguish some IMGT-functional V segments, including TRBV6-2 and TRBV6-3, those segments were excluded. In this cohort, only TCR beta chains were sequenced, and detectable features were limited by the absence of alpha or paired-chain data. A cluster of highly shared sequence variants was judged likely to represent a technical artifact of the sequencing pipeline. According to the authors, the approach could potentially be generalized to other disease states and immunological phenotypes. CMV serostatus was the only immune exposure information available for the cohort. An earlier analysis of 587 of the donors showed that most TCR beta V segments appeared in productive rearrangements either about 90% or about 30% of the time, which broadly matched IMGT annotations.

The CDR3 numbers 15 residues from cysteine through phenylalanine. Solely the CDR3 DNA is kept, with 45 bases framed from the first base. CDR1 MDHEN and CDR2 SYDVKM were looked up in the germline V gene. The germline V end is reduced by 8 bases and the J end by 0 bases; junction bases left unmatched: 7. Comments on this clone: Its target antigen remains unknown. Per-base quality was not reported, and no clone a single base away is much larger than it.

This receptor chain uses TRBV28 and TRBJ2-7, with 10 junctional bases fitting TRBD2. The sequencing sample was made of PBMCs. The origin of this receptor is a man younger than 35 in good health and CMV-seronegative. Here is the DNA: TGTGCCAGCGGCCTAGCGGGAGAAGCCTCCTACGAGCAGTACTTC. It codes for CASGLAGEASYEQYF.